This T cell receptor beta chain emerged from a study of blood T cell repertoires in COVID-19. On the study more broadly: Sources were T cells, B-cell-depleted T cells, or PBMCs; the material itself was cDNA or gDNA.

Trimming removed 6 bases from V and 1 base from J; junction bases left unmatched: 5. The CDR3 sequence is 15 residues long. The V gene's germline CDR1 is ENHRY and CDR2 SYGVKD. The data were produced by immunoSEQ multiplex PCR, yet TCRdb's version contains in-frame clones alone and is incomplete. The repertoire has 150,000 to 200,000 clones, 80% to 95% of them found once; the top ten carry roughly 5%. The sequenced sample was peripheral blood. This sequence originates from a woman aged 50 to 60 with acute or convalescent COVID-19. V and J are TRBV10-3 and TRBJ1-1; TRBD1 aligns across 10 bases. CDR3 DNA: TGTGCCATCAGATCTCGGACAGGGGGGAACACTGAAGCTTTCTTT. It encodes CAIRSRTGGNTEAFF.